The rows below give T cell receptor beta chains drawn from one sample of a study of shared clonotypes between healthy human individuals. The assay was immunoSEQ multiplex PCR, and TCRdb's table has in-frame clones only and misses some. The data show under 1,100,000 clones, about four fifths seen once. Specimen: memory CD4+ T cells from PBMCs. These receptors were obtained from a man between 18 and 29 years old in good health. Some clones in this sample may be carry-over from other donors' samples. The CDR3 runs from the conserved cysteine through the conserved F or W. The D gene is left open where the match is weak. Clone size is shown for a subset of rows, as once, few, many or a class of expanded clone.

abundance: -
d_gene: TRBD2
v_gene: TRBV7-9
j_gene: TRBJ2-3
CDR3aa: CASSIPSGSFVDTQYF
CDR3nt: TGTGCCAGCAGCATCCCTAGCGGGAGCTTTGTAGATACGCAGTATTTT

abundance: few
d_gene: TRBD2
v_gene: TRBV28
j_gene: TRBJ2-1
CDR3aa: CASSTRTSGSYNEPFF
CDR3nt: TGTGCCAGCAGCACCCGTACTAGCGGATCCTACAATGAGCCGTTCTTC

abundance: -
d_gene: -
v_gene: TRBV5-1
j_gene: TRBJ1-1
CDR3aa: CASSLGGLNTEAFF
CDR3nt: TGCGCCAGCAGCTTGGGTGGTCTAAACACTGAAGCTTTCTTT

abundance: -
d_gene: -
v_gene: TRBV2
j_gene: TRBJ1-5
CDR3aa: CASRSGGNQPQHF
CDR3nt: TGTGCCAGCAGGTCGGGGGGTAATCAGCCCCAGCATTTT

abundance: -
d_gene: TRBD1
v_gene: TRBV19
j_gene: TRBJ2-7
CDR3aa: CASSRTGTGGYEQYF
CDR3nt: TGTGCCAGTAGCAGAACCGGGACAGGGGGTTACGAGCAGTACTTC

abundance: -
d_gene: TRBD1
v_gene: TRBV5-6
j_gene: TRBJ1-1
CDR3aa: CASSPNNRGLEAFF
CDR3nt: TGTGCCAGCAGCCCAAATAACAGGGGGCTTGAAGCTTTCTTT

abundance: -
d_gene: -
v_gene: TRBV5-1
j_gene: TRBJ2-2
CDR3aa: CASSLEGRGWGTGELFF
CDR3nt: TGCGCCAGCAGCTTGGAGGGCAGGGGCTGGGGCACCGGGGAGCTGTTTTTT

abundance: -
d_gene: TRBD1
v_gene: TRBV7-9
j_gene: TRBJ2-3
CDR3aa: CASSASQGDPSTDTQYF
CDR3nt: TGTGCCAGCAGCGCCTCACAGGGGGACCCTAGCACAGATACGCAGTATTTT

abundance: -
d_gene: TRBD2
v_gene: TRBV11-2
j_gene: TRBJ2-6
CDR3aa: CASSLASGRAYGANVLTF
CDR3nt: TGTGCCAGCAGCTTAGCTAGCGGGAGGGCCTATGGGGCCAACGTCCTGACTTTC

abundance: many
d_gene: -
v_gene: TRBV18
j_gene: TRBJ2-5
CDR3aa: CASSPLGQETQYF
CDR3nt: TGTGCCAGCTCACCACTAGGTCAAGAGACCCAGTACTTC

abundance: -
d_gene: TRBD1
v_gene: TRBV7-9
j_gene: TRBJ2-7
CDR3aa: CASSERTGTGSYEQYF
CDR3nt: TGTGCCAGCAGCGAAAGAACCGGGACAGGGTCCTACGAGCAGTACTTC

abundance: -
d_gene: TRBD1
v_gene: TRBV7-8
j_gene: TRBJ1-5
CDR3aa: CASGPGGWPQHF
CDR3nt: TGTGCCAGCGGGCCAGGGGGATGGCCCCAGCATTTT

abundance: -
d_gene: -
v_gene: TRBV15
j_gene: TRBJ1-4
CDR3aa: CATSRDGGTGEKLFF
CDR3nt: TGTGCCACCAGCAGAGATGGAGGTACGGGTGAAAAACTGTTTTTT

abundance: -
d_gene: TRBD1
v_gene: TRBV6-5
j_gene: TRBJ2-1
CDR3aa: CASSYGTGRDEQFF
CDR3nt: TGTGCCAGCAGTTACGGGACAGGGAGGGATGAGCAGTTCTTC

abundance: -
d_gene: TRBD1
v_gene: TRBV7-9
j_gene: TRBJ1-4
CDR3aa: CASSAGQGDEKLFF
CDR3nt: TGTGCCAGCAGCGCCGGACAGGGGGATGAAAAACTGTTTTTT